Listed below are T cell receptor beta chains from one sample, sequenced in a study of shared clonotypes between healthy human individuals. Some clones are missing from TCRdb's copy, which holds only in-frame ones; the method was immunoSEQ multiplex PCR. Altogether some 740,000 clones are present, 80% to 95% being singletons, with the ten largest covering less than 25%. Sequences were obtained from naive CD8+ T cells sorted from blood. These receptors were obtained from a man aged 25 to 40 in good health. Each CDR3 is given with its conserved first and last residue. The order of the fields is V gene, clone size, J gene, D gene, CDR3 DNA, CDR3 protein. D genes are given only for firm matches. Only part of the rows carry a size: once, few, many, or a class if the clone is expanded.

TRBV29-1	.	TRBJ2-5	TRBD2	TGCAGCGTCGAGGGGTATTGGGCTAGCGGGGAAGAGACCCAGTACTTC	CSVEGYWASGEETQYF
TRBV5-4	once	TRBJ2-1	.	TGTGCCAGCAGCTTGGATCCAGGTCTAGCGAATTACAATGAGCAGTTCTTC	CASSLDPGLANYNEQFF
TRBV27	.	TRBJ2-2	.	TGTGCCAGCAGTTTTGTCGGGGAGCTGTTTTTT	CASSFVGELFF
TRBV27	.	TRBJ2-3	.	TGTGCCAGCACCCCCCTGGATGGAGGCACAGATACGCAGTATTTT	CASTPLDGGTDTQYF
TRBV7-9	.	TRBJ2-3	.	TGTGCCAGCAGCTCTCTCGGAAGTGGCTCGTTATATTATACGCAGTATTTT	CASSSLGSGSLYYTQYF
TRBV27	.	TRBJ2-7	TRBD2	TGTGCCAGCAGACCACTAGCGGGGGCGACCTACGAGCAGTACTTC	CASRPLAGATYEQYF
TRBV29-1	.	TRBJ2-5	.	TGCAGCGTTGATGGATGGGGCTACCAAGAGACCCAGTACTTC	CSVDGWGYQETQYF
TRBV7-8	.	TRBJ2-1	TRBD2	TGTGCCAGCAGCTCACCGGGGGGGGAACCCTCCTACAATGAGCAGTTCTTC	CASSSPGGEPSYNEQFF
TRBV5-1	once	TRBJ1-1	.	TGCGCCAGCAGCTTGGCCAGAGGTATGAACACTGAAGCTTTCTTT	CASSLARGMNTEAFF
TRBV11-2	.	TRBJ2-2	TRBD1	TGTGCCAGCAGCTTAGACGGACAGGGGTTGGCGGGCACCGGGGAGCTGTTTTTT	CASSLDGQGLAGTGELFF
TRBV27	.	TRBJ2-1	.	TGTGCCAGCAGTTTTGGCAGCAGTGAGCAGTTCTTC	CASSFGSSEQFF
TRBV11-3	.	TRBJ2-3	TRBD2	TGTGCCAGCAGTCTAGCGGATTCCACAGATACGCAGTATTTT	CASSLADSTDTQYF
TRBV7-9	few	TRBJ1-5	.	TGTGCCAGCAGCTCCGATAATCAGCCCCAGCATTTT	CASSSDNQPQHF
TRBV7-2	.	TRBJ2-1	TRBD2	TGTGCCAGCAGCTTCGATCCGGGACTAGCGGCTTACAATGAGCAGTTCTTC	CASSFDPGLAAYNEQFF
TRBV6-1	.	TRBJ2-5	.	TGTGCCAGCAGTGAAGTATTGCGGGGGCTCCAAGAGACCCAGTACTTC	CASSEVLRGLQETQYF
TRBV13	.	TRBJ2-2	.	TGTGCCAGCAGCCAACAGAACACCGGGGAGCTGTTTTTT	CASSQQNTGELFF
TRBV19	.	TRBJ1-1	.	TGTGCCAGTAGCCCTGACAGCTGGAACACTGAAGCTTTCTTT	CASSPDSWNTEAFF
TRBV15	.	TRBJ2-7	TRBD1	TGTGCCACCAGCAACCCGGACAGGTCAAGCGAGCAGTACTTC	CATSNPDRSSEQYF
TRBV30	.	TRBJ2-1	TRBD2	TGTGCCTGGAGTCCGGGACTAGGATTCAATGAGCAGTTCTTC	CAWSPGLGFNEQFF
TRBV27	.	TRBJ2-1	TRBD2	TGTGCCAGCAGTCCCGGACTAGCGGGAAATGAGCAGTTCTTC	CASSPGLAGNEQFF
TRBV7-9	.	TRBJ1-2	TRBD1	TGTGCCAGCAGCTCTGGACAGGGCGGAAACTATGGCTACACCTTC	CASSSGQGGNYGYTF
TRBV27	.	TRBJ2-7	.	TGTGCCAGCGGAAGACAGAGAAACTACGAGCAGTACTTC	CASGRQRNYEQYF
TRBV5-6	.	TRBJ2-3	.	TGTGCCAGCAGCTACGGAGGGGGGGCCAGGAATACGCAGTATTTT	CASSYGGGARNTQYF
TRBV15	.	TRBJ2-7	.	TGTGCCACCAGCAGAGAATCTAGGACAGCCGAGCAGTACTTC	CATSRESRTAEQYF
TRBV27	.	TRBJ2-7	.	TGTGCCAGCAGTTTATTTGCTAGGTCCTACGAGCAGTACTTC	CASSLFARSYEQYF
TRBV19	.	TRBJ2-7	TRBD1	TGTGCCAGTAGTAACAGGGGTCCCCCCTACGAGCAGTACTTC	CASSNRGPPYEQYF
TRBV7-9	.	TRBJ2-7	TRBD1	TGTGCCAGCAGCTCGGGGAGAGAGGGGGCTAAAGGCTACGAGCAGTACTTC	CASSSGREGAKGYEQYF
TRBV5-5	.	TRBJ2-5	.	TGTGCCAGCAGGTCGATCGGGGGTAGTGAGACCCAGTACTTC	CASRSIGGSETQYF
TRBV13	.	TRBJ2-3	TRBD2	TGTGCCAGCAGCTTGAACGGACTAGCGGGAACCACTAGCACAGATACGCAGTATTTT	CASSLNGLAGTTSTDTQYF
TRBV10-3	.	TRBJ2-1	.	TGTGCCATCGGCGTGGGCGCCTACAATGAGCAGTTCTTC	CAIGVGAYNEQFF
TRBV6-5	.	TRBJ2-1	.	TGTGCCAGCAGCCAAAACGTCAATGAGCAGTTCTTC	CASSQNVNEQFF
TRBV30	.	TRBJ1-1	.	TGTGCCTGGGGGAGGTTAAACACTGAAGCTTTCTTT	CAWGRLNTEAFF
TRBV29-1	.	TRBJ2-2	.	TGCAGCGTTGAAGGGACTCAAACGAACACCGGGGAGCTGTTTTTT	CSVEGTQTNTGELFF
TRBV4-3	.	TRBJ2-1	.	TGCGCCAGCAGCCAAGATCGATCCCGGACTTGGGGGACTCCAGGAGATGAGCAGTTCTTC	CASSQDRSRTWGTPGDEQFF
TRBV25-1	.	TRBJ2-5	.	TGTGCCAGCAGTGAAACATGGGACGGAAAACAAGAGACCCAGTACTTC	CASSETWDGKQETQYF
TRBV4-1	once	TRBJ2-3	.	TGCGCCAGCAGCCAAGCGTTAGGCACAGATACGCAGTATTTT	CASSQALGTDTQYF
TRBV27	.	TRBJ2-1	TRBD2	TGTGCCAGCAGTTTATCGGGGGGAGCCGCGGGGGATGAGCAGTTCTTC	CASSLSGGAAGDEQFF
TRBV28	.	TRBJ2-7	TRBD2	TGTGCCAGCAGATTACTAGCGGGAAGTTCCTACGAGCAGTACTTC	CASRLLAGSSYEQYF
TRBV14	.	TRBJ2-7	TRBD1	TGTGCCAGCAGCCAAGATTCACGGGACAGGTTATCCTACGAGCAGTACTTC	CASSQDSRDRLSYEQYF
TRBV4-3	.	TRBJ2-3	TRBD2	TGCGCCAGCAGCCAAGATGGGGCTAGCGGGTCTGGCACAGATACGCAGTATTTT	CASSQDGASGSGTDTQYF
TRBV6-1	.	TRBJ2-2	.	TGTGCCAGCAGTGAAAAGGGGCGGACTTCAAGGGGGGAGCTGTTTTTT	CASSEKGRTSRGELFF
TRBV4-3	.	TRBJ1-1	.	TGCGCCAGCAGCCAAGATGCAGCAGAGAACACTGAAGCTTTCTTT	CASSQDAAENTEAFF
TRBV11-2	.	TRBJ2-7	.	TGTGCCAGCAGCTTTTGGGAGCCTCAAACAGGTGCCGCGGGGGAGCAGTACTTC	CASSFWEPQTGAAGEQYF
TRBV27	.	TRBJ2-1	.	TGTGCCAGCAGTTCCACAGGTTTACGCTCCTACAATGAGCAGTTCTTC	CASSSTGLRSYNEQFF
TRBV14	.	TRBJ2-2	TRBD2	TGTGCCAGCAGCCCGAGGGGGACTAGTTACACCGGGGAGCTGTTTTTT	CASSPRGTSYTGELFF
TRBV28	.	TRBJ2-5	.	TGTGCCAGCTTAGGGCTACCAGTAAAGACCCAGTACTTC	CASLGLPVKTQYF
TRBV7-9	.	TRBJ2-7	.	TGTGCCAGCAGCTTGGCAGGCGCAACCTACGAGCAGTACTTC	CASSLAGATYEQYF
TRBV15	.	TRBJ2-2	.	TGTGCCACCAGCAGAGAAGGGGACGCAGGGGTGAGAGATTCCGGGGAGCTGTTTTTT	CATSREGDAGVRDSGELFF
TRBV27	.	TRBJ2-7	.	TGTGCCAGCAGTTTCCGACCTTCCCATGACGAGCAGTACTTC	CASSFRPSHDEQYF
TRBV27	few	TRBJ2-7	.	TGTGCCAGCAGTTCTACCTACGAGCAGTACTTC	CASSSTYEQYF
TRBV2	many	TRBJ2-7	.	TGTGCCAGCAGTGAAGCCCGAGGGGAAATAAGCTCCTACGAGCAGTACTTC	CASSEARGEISSYEQYF
TRBV28	.	TRBJ1-3	TRBD1	TGTGCCAGCAGCCCAGGGGGGAACTCTGGAAACACCATATATTTT	CASSPGGNSGNTIYF
TRBV18	.	TRBJ1-5	TRBD1	TGTGCCAGCTCAAAAGGACAGGGACACAATCAGCCCCAGCATTTT	CASSKGQGHNQPQHF
TRBV19	.	TRBJ1-1	.	TGTGCCAGTAGTATACAGGGTTTGAACACTGAAGCTTTCTTT	CASSIQGLNTEAFF
TRBV11-2	.	TRBJ2-1	TRBD2	TGTGCCAGCAGCTTAAGTCCACGCGGGAGTTGGGAGCAGTTCTTC	CASSLSPRGSWEQFF
TRBV7-9	.	TRBJ2-1	.	TGTGCCAGCAGCTTCAGTCCGGAGGGTGGGGATGAGCAGTTCTTC	CASSFSPEGGDEQFF
TRBV6-1	.	TRBJ2-7	TRBD1	TGTGCCAGCAGTAAATACCGGGACAGGGTGGACGAGCAGTACTTC	CASSKYRDRVDEQYF
TRBV5-1	.	TRBJ2-2	TRBD2	TGCGCCAGCAGCTTGACGGGGGGATCCACCGGGGAGCTGTTTTTT	CASSLTGGSTGELFF
TRBV7-6	once	TRBJ2-7	.	TGTGCCAGCAGCCCCGGGGCAGGAGCCTACGAGCAGTACTTC	CASSPGAGAYEQYF
TRBV7-9	.	TRBJ2-2	.	TGTGCCAGCAGCGGGGTGGAGGCAATGACCGGGGAGCTGTTTTTT	CASSGVEAMTGELFF